This TCR beta chain was sequenced during a study of response to subunit inactivated influenza vaccine. Study-wide results and limits: It was suggested by the authors that few new T cells are recruited by each seasonal influenza vaccination.

TCRdb processed the RT-PCR reads anew with MiXCR; each CDR3 protein has one entry. The sample carries a few hundred thousand distinct CDR3 sequences, 20% to 25% recorded once. Remarks on this clonotype: The target antigen is unknown.

V shed 0 bases and J shed 10 bases, with 30 bases lying between them. This CDR3 has 19 amino acids. Germline loops: CDR1 LGHNA, CDR2 YSLEER. Sample: PBMCs from blood, taken about 20 months after vaccination. The chain has TRBV4-3 and TRBJ1-1; D is possibly TRBD1 (6 bases). This receptor was identified in a man aged 50 to 69 who received an inactivated influenza vaccine. The CDR3 DNA reads as TGCGCCAGCAGCCAAGATATTGCCATAGTCGGGAACAGGGATGGAGGAGCTTTCTTT. It codes for CASSQDIAIVGNRDGGAFF.